This T cell receptor beta chain was sequenced during a study of OX40 agonist ivuxolimab in advanced cancers. The overall study: Ivuxolimab, an agonistic anti-OX40 (CD134) antibody, was given to patients. Study observations and caveats: Relative to CD4+, CD8+ T cells held more expanded clones on average.

The V end lost 2 bases, the J end lost 6 bases, and 11 bases lay between the germline ends. The CDR3 totals 14 residues. Germline CDR1 and CDR2: MNHEY and SVGAGI. Clones were sequenced by immunoSEQ multiplex PCR, and TCRdb holds only the in-frame ones, with some missing. This sample yields around 100,000 clones, of which 85% to 95% are seen a single time; about 0.3% belongs to the top ten. To note about this clone: Its antigen is not identified.

Baseline was the first blood sampling point, followed by cycle 4 day 1 and cycle 7 day 1. The sample was CD4+ or CD8+ T cells sorted from blood, taken in a trial of the OX40 agonist ivuxolimab. The TCR was taken from an adult with an advanced solid tumor such as melanoma, head and neck, liver or kidney cancer. The chain is built from TRBV6-5 and TRBJ2-1; TRBD2 might be the D (5 bases). Here the CDR3 reads CASSYKGLSNEQFF. The CDR3 DNA reads TGTGCCAGCAGTTACAAAGGACTGTCCAATGAGCAGTTCTTC.